This is a list of T cell receptor beta chains from one sample in a study of blood T cell repertoires in COVID-19. Sequenced by immunoSEQ multiplex PCR; TCRdb stores in-frame clones only, minus some. Here the sample spans about 170,000 clones, around nine tenths being singletons. The sequenced material came from peripheral blood. The source is a man between 70 and 80 years old with acute or convalescent COVID-19. CDR3s include the opening cysteine and the closing phenylalanine or tryptophan. The D gene is left open where the match is weak. The size of a clone is reported for some rows only, either as once, few or many, or as a class for expanded clones.

J gene,V gene,CDR3 length,D gene,clone size,CDR3 protein,CDR3 DNA
TRBJ2-1,TRBV7-3,17,TRBD2,.,CASSPGLAGGPDNEQFF,TGTGCCAGCAGCCCTGGACTAGCGGGGGGGCCGGACAATGAGCAGTTCTTC
TRBJ2-3,TRBV4-1,14,.,.,CASSQTGNTDTQYF,TGCGCCAGCAGCCAAACCGGGAATACAGATACGCAGTATTTT
TRBJ2-3,TRBV29-1,13,.,.,CSVLGDNTDTQYF,TGCAGCGTTTTGGGAGATAACACAGATACGCAGTATTTT
TRBJ2-5,TRBV9,16,TRBD1,.,CASSPHPTGGQETQYF,TGTGCCAGCAGCCCTCACCCGACAGGGGGCCAAGAGACCCAGTACTTC
TRBJ2-7,TRBV27,17,TRBD2,.,CASSLRLAGGVGYEQYF,TGTGCCAGCAGTTTACGACTAGCGGGAGGGGTAGGCTACGAGCAGTACTTC
TRBJ2-7,TRBV14,16,TRBD1,.,CASSPRPGQATYEQYF,TGTGCCAGCAGCCCACGTCCGGGACAGGCGACCTACGAGCAGTACTTC
TRBJ1-4,TRBV28,15,.,.,CASSLSAPVNEKLFF,TGTGCCAGCAGTTTATCAGCGCCTGTTAATGAAAAACTGTTTTTT
TRBJ1-1,TRBV18,16,TRBD1,once,CASSPWDRGINTEAFF,TGTGCCAGCTCACCCTGGGACAGGGGGATCAACACTGAAGCTTTCTTT
TRBJ1-5,TRBV7-8,13,.,few,CASSFQGNQPQHF,TGTGCCAGCAGCTTCCAGGGCAATCAGCCCCAGCATTTT
TRBJ2-7,TRBV4-3,14,TRBD1,few,CASSRTRGPYEQYF,TGCGCCAGCAGCCGAACCAGGGGGCCCTACGAGCAGTACTTC
TRBJ2-7,TRBV2,11,.,.,CASSAGYEQYF,TGTGCCAGCAGTGCGGGCTACGAGCAGTACTTC
TRBJ2-7,TRBV27,15,TRBD1,.,CASSLRDRLTGEQYF,TGTGCCAGCAGTCTCCGGGACAGACTTACTGGGGAGCAGTACTTC
TRBJ2-5,TRBV29-1,12,TRBD2,.,CSGTSGEETQYF,TGCAGCGGGACTAGCGGGGAAGAGACCCAGTACTTC
TRBJ2-3,TRBV9,14,.,.,CASSPGGGPDTQYF,TGTGCCAGCAGCCCAGGAGGGGGCCCAGATACGCAGTATTTT
TRBJ2-3,TRBV10-2,15,TRBD2,.,CASSEPGGGSDTQYF,TGCGCCAGCAGTGAGCCGGGCGGGGGATCAGATACGCAGTATTTT
TRBJ2-5,TRBV24-1,16,TRBD1,.,CATSEPGQGGGETQYF,TGTGCCACCAGTGAACCTGGACAGGGTGGAGGGGAGACCCAGTACTTC